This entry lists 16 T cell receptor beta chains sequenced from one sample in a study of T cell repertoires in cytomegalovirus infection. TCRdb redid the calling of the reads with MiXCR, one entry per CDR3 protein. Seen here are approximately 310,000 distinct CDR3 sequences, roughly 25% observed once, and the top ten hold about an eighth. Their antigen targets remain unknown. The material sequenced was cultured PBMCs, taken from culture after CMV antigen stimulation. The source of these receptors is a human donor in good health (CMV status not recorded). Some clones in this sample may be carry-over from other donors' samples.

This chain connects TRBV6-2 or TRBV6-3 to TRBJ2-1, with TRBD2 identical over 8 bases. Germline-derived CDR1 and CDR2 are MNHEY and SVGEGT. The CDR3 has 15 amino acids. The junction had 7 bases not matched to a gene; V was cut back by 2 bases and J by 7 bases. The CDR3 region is CASSYEGTSGNEQFF. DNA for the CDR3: TGTGCCAGCAGTTACGAGGGGACTAGTGGAAATGAGCAGTTCTTC.

The CDR3 bases are TGTGCCACCAGCAGAGTGTGGGGGGCCGGGGAGACCCAGTACTTC. Its translation is CATSRVWGAGETQYF. The J gene is TRBJ2-5, the V gene TRBV15, with D perhaps assigned TRBD1 or TRBD2 (6 bases each). Trimming removed 1 base at V and 5 bases at J, with 14 bases between. CDR3 size: 15 residues. Germline CDR1 reads LNHNV; CDR2 reads YYDKDF (reference sequence).

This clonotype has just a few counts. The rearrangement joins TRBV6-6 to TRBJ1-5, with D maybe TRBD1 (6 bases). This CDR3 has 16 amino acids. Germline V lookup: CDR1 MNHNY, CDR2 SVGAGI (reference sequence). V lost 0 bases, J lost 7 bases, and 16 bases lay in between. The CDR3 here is CASSYSSSGAGQPQHF. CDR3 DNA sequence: TGTGCCAGCAGTTACTCGAGCTCGGGGGCCGGCCAGCCCCAGCATTTT.

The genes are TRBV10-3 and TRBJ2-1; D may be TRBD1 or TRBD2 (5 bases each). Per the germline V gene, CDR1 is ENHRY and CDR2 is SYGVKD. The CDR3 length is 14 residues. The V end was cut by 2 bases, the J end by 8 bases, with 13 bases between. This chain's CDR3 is CAISERTGTDEQFF. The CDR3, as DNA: TGTGCCATCAGTGAGAGGACTGGGACGGATGAGCAGTTCTTC.

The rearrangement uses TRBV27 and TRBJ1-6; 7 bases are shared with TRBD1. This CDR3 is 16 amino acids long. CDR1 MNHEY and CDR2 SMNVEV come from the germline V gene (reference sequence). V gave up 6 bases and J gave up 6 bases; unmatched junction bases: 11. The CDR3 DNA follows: TGTGCCAGCAGCCCGTGGACAGGCTCTGGTAATTCACCCCTCCACTTT. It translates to CASSPWTGSGNSPLHF.

CDR3 bases: TGTGCCAGTAGTATCCCCGGACAGTTTGGCTATGGCTACACCTTC. As protein: CASSIPGQFGYGYTF. The chain couples TRBV19 to TRBJ1-2, with a weak D call TRBD1 (6 bases). The V and J ends lost 3 bases and 4 bases respectively, with 15 bases between them. CDR1 is LNHDA and CDR2 is SQIVND in the germline V gene (reference sequence). CDR3 length: 15 residues.

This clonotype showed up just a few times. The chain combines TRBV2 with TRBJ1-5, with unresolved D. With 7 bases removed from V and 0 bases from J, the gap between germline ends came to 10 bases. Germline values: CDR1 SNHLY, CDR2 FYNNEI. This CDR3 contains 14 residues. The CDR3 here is CASIDTNSNQPQHF. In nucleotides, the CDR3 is TGTGCCAGCATTGACACCAATAGCAATCAGCCCCAGCATTTT.

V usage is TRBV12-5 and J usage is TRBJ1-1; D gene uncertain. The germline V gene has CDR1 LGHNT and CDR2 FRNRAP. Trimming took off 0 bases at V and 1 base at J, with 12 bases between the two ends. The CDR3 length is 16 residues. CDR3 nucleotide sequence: TGTGCTAGTGGTTTGGTATGGGCCCGAAGGAACACTGAAGCTTTCTTT. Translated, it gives CASGLVWARRNTEAFF.

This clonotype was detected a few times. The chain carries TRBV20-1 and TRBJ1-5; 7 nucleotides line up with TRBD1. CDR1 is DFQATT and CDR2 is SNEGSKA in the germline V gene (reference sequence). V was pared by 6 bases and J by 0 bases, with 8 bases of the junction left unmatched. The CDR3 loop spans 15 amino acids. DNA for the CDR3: TGCAGTGCATTAGGGACAGCCTATAGCAATCAGCCCCAGCATTTT. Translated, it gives CSALGTAYSNQPQHF.

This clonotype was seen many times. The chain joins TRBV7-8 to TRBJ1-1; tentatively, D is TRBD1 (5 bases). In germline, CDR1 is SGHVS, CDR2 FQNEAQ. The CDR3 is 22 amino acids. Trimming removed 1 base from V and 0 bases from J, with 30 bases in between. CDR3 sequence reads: CASSLGRSGTDGWWGMNTEAFF. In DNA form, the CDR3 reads TGTGCCAGCAGCTTAGGACGCTCCGGGACCGACGGGTGGTGGGGGATGAACACTGAAGCTTTCTTT.

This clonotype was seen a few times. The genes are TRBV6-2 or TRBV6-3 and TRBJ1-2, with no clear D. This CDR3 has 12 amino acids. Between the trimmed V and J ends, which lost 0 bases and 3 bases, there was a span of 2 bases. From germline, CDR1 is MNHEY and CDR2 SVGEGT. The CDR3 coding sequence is TGTGCCAGCAGTTACTCATACTATGGCTACACCTTC. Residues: CASSYSYYGYTF.

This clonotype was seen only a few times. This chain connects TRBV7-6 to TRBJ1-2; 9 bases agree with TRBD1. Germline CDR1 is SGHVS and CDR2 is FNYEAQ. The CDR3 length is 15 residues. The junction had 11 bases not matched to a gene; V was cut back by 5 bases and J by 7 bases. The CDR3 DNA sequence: TGTGCCAGCAGCCTAACCATGGGACAGGGTACTGGCTACACCTTC. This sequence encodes CASSLTMGQGTGYTF.

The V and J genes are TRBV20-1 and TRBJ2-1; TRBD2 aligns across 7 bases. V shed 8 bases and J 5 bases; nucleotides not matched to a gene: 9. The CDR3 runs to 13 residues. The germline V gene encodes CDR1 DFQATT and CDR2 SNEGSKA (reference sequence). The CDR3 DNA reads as TGCAGTTCCGGGGAGGGCCTTAACAATGAGCAGTTCTTC. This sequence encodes CSSGEGLNNEQFF.

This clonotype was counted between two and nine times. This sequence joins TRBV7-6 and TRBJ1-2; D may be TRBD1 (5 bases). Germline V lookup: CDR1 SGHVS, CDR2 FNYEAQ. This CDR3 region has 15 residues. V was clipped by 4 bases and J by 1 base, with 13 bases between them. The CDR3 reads CASSSGRTDNYGYTF. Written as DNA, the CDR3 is TGTGCCAGCAGCTCGGGACGCACTGATAACTATGGCTACACCTTC.

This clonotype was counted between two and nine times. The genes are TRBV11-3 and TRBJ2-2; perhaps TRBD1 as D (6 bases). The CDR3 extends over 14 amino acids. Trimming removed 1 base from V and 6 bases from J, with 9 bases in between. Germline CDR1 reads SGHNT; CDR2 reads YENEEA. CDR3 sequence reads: CASSLGRGSGELFF. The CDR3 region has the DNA TGTGCCAGCAGCTTAGGCAGGGGTTCCGGGGAGCTGTTTTTT.

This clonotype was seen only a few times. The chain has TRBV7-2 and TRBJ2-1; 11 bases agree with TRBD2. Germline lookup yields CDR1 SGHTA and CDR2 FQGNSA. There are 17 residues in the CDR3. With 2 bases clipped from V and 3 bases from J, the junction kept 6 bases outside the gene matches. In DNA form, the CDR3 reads TGTGCCAGCAGCTTAACTAGCGGGAGAGGCAGCTACAATGAGCAGTTCTTC. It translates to CASSLTSGRGSYNEQFF.